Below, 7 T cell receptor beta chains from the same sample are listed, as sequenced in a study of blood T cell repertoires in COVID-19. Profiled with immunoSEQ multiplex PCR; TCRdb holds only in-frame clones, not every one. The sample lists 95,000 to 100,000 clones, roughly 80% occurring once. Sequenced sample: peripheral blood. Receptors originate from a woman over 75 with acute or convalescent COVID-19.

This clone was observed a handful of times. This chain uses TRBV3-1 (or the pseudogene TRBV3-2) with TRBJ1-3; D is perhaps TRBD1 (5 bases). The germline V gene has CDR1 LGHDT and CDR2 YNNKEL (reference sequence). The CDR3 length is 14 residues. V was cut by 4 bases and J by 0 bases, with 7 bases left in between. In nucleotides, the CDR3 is TGTGCCAGCAGCCCCGGGGGCTCTGGAAACACCATATATTTT. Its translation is CASSPGGSGNTIYF.

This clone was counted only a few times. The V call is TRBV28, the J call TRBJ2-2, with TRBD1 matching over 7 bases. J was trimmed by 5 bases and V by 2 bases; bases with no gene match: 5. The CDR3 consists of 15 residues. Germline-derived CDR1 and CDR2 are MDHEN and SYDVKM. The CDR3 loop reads CASSLPGQPTGELFF. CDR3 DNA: TGTGCCAGCAGTTTACCGGGACAGCCTACCGGGGAGCTGTTTTTT.

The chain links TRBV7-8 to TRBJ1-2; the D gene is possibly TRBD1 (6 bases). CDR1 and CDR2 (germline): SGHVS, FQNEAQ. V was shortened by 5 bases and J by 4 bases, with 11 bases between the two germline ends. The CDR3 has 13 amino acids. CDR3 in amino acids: CASSVGQLYGYTF. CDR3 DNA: TGTGCCAGCAGCGTAGGACAGCTCTATGGCTACACCTTC.

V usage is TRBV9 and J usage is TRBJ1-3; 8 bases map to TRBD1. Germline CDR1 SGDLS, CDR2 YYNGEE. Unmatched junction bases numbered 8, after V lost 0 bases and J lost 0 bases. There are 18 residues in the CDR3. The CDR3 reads CASSVAPGGLGSGNTIYF. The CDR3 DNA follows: TGTGCCAGCAGCGTAGCACCAGGGGGCTTGGGCTCTGGAAACACCATATATTTT.

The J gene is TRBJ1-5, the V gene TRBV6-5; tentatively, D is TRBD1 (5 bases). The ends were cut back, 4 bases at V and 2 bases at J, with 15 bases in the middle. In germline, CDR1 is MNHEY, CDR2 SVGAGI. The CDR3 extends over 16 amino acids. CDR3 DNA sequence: TGTGCCAGCAGTTCCCTGGGGGGAGTGGGCAATCAGCCCCAGCATTTT. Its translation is CASSSLGGVGNQPQHF.

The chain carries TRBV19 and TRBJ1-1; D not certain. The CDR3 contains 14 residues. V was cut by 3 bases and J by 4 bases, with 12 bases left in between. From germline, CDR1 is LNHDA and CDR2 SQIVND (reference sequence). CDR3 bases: TGTGCCAGTAGTATCACCGGAGGAATCACTGAAGCTTTCTTT. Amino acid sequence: CASSITGGITEAFF.

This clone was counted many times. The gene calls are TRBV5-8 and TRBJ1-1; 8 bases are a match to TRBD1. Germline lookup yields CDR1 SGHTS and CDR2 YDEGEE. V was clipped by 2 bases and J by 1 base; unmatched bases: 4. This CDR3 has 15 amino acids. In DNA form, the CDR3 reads TGTGCCAGCAGCTTAGGACAGGGACAGAACACTGAAGCTTTCTTT. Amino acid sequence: CASSLGQGQNTEAFF.